This T cell receptor beta chain was documented in a study of blood T cell repertoires in COVID-19. Study as a whole: COVID-19 samples collected from the United States, Italy and Spain covered acute and convalescent phases. Sources were T cells, B-cell-depleted T cells, or PBMCs; the material itself was cDNA or gDNA.

The germline V gene encodes CDR1 SQVTM and CDR2 ANQGSEA. The CDR3 totals 14 residues. Trimming removed 1 base from V and 0 bases from J; junction bases left unmatched: 2. As handled by the study authors: How many nucleated cells were present was estimated from reference gene primer amplification. Profiling relied on immunoSEQ multiplex PCR, and the TCRdb table lists in-frame clones only, not all of them. From that table come the V and J calls and clone size; the DNA was used to work out D and trimming. Of about 84,000 clones in the sample, roughly 80% were seen once. This receptor was taken from a woman aged 80 or over with acute or convalescent COVID-19. Specimen: peripheral blood. The chain employs TRBV29-1 and TRBJ2-7, with 8 bases that match TRBD2. In nucleotides, the CDR3 is TGCAGCGTTGAAGGGACTAGCTACTCCTACGAGCAGTACTTC. Translating it yields CSVEGTSYSYEQYF.